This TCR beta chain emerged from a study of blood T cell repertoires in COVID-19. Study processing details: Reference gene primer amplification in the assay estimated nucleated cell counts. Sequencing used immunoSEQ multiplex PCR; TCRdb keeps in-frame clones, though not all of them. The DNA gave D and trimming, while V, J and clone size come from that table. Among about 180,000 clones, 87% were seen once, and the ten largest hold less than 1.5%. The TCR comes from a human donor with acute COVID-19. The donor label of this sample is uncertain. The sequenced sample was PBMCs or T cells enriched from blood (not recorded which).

DNA for the CDR3: TGTGCCAGCTCACCACCGATTCAGGGTGGCCAAAACATTCAGTACTTC. Amino acid sequence: CASSPPIQGGQNIQYF. J is TRBJ2-4 and V is TRBV18; possibly TRBD1 for D (5 bases). The CDR3 is 16 residues long. With 0 bases removed from V and 5 bases from J, the gap between germline ends came to 14 bases. CDR1 is KGHSH and CDR2 is LQKENI in the germline V gene.